The 31 T cell receptor beta chains in this list originate from one sample, sequenced in a study of blood T cell repertoires in COVID-19. Data came from immunoSEQ multiplex PCR; TCRdb stores just in-frame clones and leaves some out. The table shows some 150,000 clones, with roughly 84% occurring only once. Material: PBMCs or T cells enriched from blood (not recorded which). All receptors derive from a man aged 45-65 years who had recovered from COVID-19.

This clone was detected only once. V usage is TRBV5-4 and J usage is TRBJ1-2; D not resolved. V lost 3 bases to trimming and J lost 3 bases, with 15 bases between them. CDR3 size: 15 residues. Germline CDR1 SGHNT, CDR2 YYREEE (reference sequence). The CDR3 here is CASSSLGVGDYGYTF. The CDR3 DNA follows: TGTGCCAGCAGCTCTCTCGGGGTCGGAGACTATGGCTACACCTTC.

The chain uses TRBV4-1 and TRBJ1-4; D is undetermined. Trimming shortened V by 5 bases and J by 8 bases, and 12 bases separated the two germline ends. The CDR3 loop spans 13 amino acids. The V gene's germline CDR1 is MGHRA and CDR2 YSYEKL. The DNA of the CDR3 is TGCGCCAGCAGCGCTATTCCTGAGGAAAAACTGTTTTTT. This codes for CASSAIPEEKLFF.

This chain connects TRBV15 to TRBJ1-2; TRBD1 matches 9 bases. This CDR3 contains 18 residues. Germline V lookup: CDR1 LNHNV, CDR2 YYDKDF (reference sequence). The trim removed 4 bases at V and 0 bases at J, leaving 12 bases unmatched. This CDR3 is CATSKPAGGQGSNYGYTF. CDR3 in DNA: TGTGCCACCAGCAAACCTGCAGGGGGACAGGGTTCTAACTATGGCTACACCTTC.

The chain couples TRBV10-2 to TRBJ2-7; 8 bases agree with TRBD1. V trimming: 4 bases; J trimming: 4 bases; junction bases outside the gene matches: 6. This CDR3 has 14 residues. Per germline, CDR1 WSHSY and CDR2 SAAADI. The CDR3 region has the DNA TGCGCCAGCAGTGCCGGACAGGGATGGTACGAGCAGTACTTC. Translation: CASSAGQGWYEQYF.

CDR3 in DNA: TGTGCCAGCAGCTACAGGTGGGATTCACCCCTCCACTTT. Encoded protein: CASSYRWDSPLHF. The V and J genes are TRBV5-8 and TRBJ1-6, with a possible D match to TRBD1 (5 bases). CDR1 is SGHTS, CDR2 YDEGEE, per germline. Trimming took 3 bases from V and 8 from J, leaving 9 bases between them. The CDR3 has 13 amino acids.

V gene TRBV6-5 combines with J gene TRBJ2-7; D call uncertain. The V and J ends lost 0 bases and 5 bases respectively, with 17 bases between them. The CDR3 is 16 amino acids. Per the germline V gene, CDR1 is MNHEY and CDR2 is SVGAGI. CDR3 loop: CASSYSRDYRYDEQYF. The DNA of the CDR3 is TGTGCCAGCAGTTACTCCCGTGATTATCGGTACGACGAGCAGTACTTC.

The rearrangement joins TRBV28 to TRBJ1-2, with 7 bases fitting TRBD1. The V and J ends lost 5 bases and 4 bases, in that order; junction bases with no gene match: 13. The germline CDR1 and CDR2 sequences are MDHEN and SYDVKM. The CDR3 contains 16 residues. CDR3 protein: CASSLQTHRGTYGYTF. The DNA of the CDR3 is TGTGCCAGCAGTCTCCAAACTCACAGGGGAACCTATGGCTACACCTTC.

The genes are TRBV7-9 and TRBJ1-1; D is perhaps TRBD1 (5 bases). Germline-derived CDR1 and CDR2 are SEHNR and FQNEAQ (reference sequence). The CDR3 is made up of 15 amino acids. V was cut by 2 bases and J by 6 bases, with 16 bases left in between. In nucleotides, the CDR3 is TGTGCCAGCAGCTTATATGGGGCGACGGGAGCTGAAGCTTTCTTT. Amino acids: CASSLYGATGAEAFF.

This chain uses TRBV19 with TRBJ1-4; tentative D call: TRBD1 (5 bases). CDR1 and CDR2 from the germline V gene are LNHDA and SQIVND (reference sequence). The CDR3 contains 13 residues. The germline V and J ends were trimmed by 8 bases and 3 bases, with 10 bases remaining between them. CDR3 nucleotides: TGTGCCAGTCGACAGCTTTCTAATGAAAAACTGTTTTTT. Protein: CASRQLSNEKLFF.

This clone was seen a few times. This chain connects TRBV19 to TRBJ1-5; D call uncertain. Germline V CDR1 and CDR2: LNHDA, SQIVND (reference sequence). The V gene lost 1 base and the J gene lost 1 base, with 11 bases spanning the gap. This CDR3 is built from 16 residues. The CDR3 DNA reads as TGTGCCAGTAGTATAGCGCGGCTACAAAGCAATCAGCCCCAGCATTTT. This encodes CASSIARLQSNQPQHF.

The rearrangement links TRBV3-1 (or the pseudogene TRBV3-2) to TRBJ1-1; unclear D gene. Trimming cost V 4 bases and J 2 bases, with 17 bases left between them. CDR3 length: 16 amino acids. Germline V gene data show CDR1 as LGHDT and CDR2 as YNNKEL (reference sequence). DNA of the CDR3: TGTGCCAGCAGCCCCGTAGTGGGCAGGCCCAACACTGAAGCTTTCTTT. It yields the protein CASSPVVGRPNTEAFF.

The chain has TRBV12-3 or TRBV12-4 and TRBJ2-1; D call uncertain. The CDR3 contains 12 residues. Between the trimmed V and J ends, which lost 0 bases and 12 bases, there was a span of 9 bases. The CDR3 sequence: CASSLAAGLQFF. As DNA, the CDR3 is TGTGCCAGCAGTTTAGCGGCAGGATTGCAGTTCTTC.

The CDR3 nucleotides are TGTGCCAGCAGCTTCCTCGGGTATAATGAAAAACTGTTTTTT. It is translated as CASSFLGYNEKLFF. V gene TRBV7-8 combines with J gene TRBJ1-4; D unresolved. The CDR3 loop spans 14 amino acids. The germline CDR1 and CDR2 sequences are SGHVS and FQNEAQ. The ends were cut back, 3 bases at V and 4 bases at J, with 9 bases in the middle.

This chain connects TRBV27 to TRBJ2-1; no reliable D call. In germline, CDR1 is MNHEY, CDR2 SMNVEV (reference sequence). Trimming left V 5 bases short and J 5 bases short, with 4 bases between. The CDR3 totals 11 residues. CDR3: CASSLDNEQFF. The CDR3 nucleotides are TGTGCCAGCAGTCTTGACAATGAGCAGTTCTTC.

V usage is TRBV4-1 and J usage is TRBJ1-3; D gene ambiguous. Looked up from germline, CDR1 is MGHRA and CDR2 is YSYEKL. Trimming took off 0 bases at V and 0 bases at J, with 15 bases between the two ends. The CDR3 sequence is 18 residues long. DNA for the CDR3: TGCGCCAGCAGCCAAGAAGTTTTGCACCCGAGCTCTGGAAACACCATATATTTT. It specifies CASSQEVLHPSSGNTIYF.

The V and J genes are TRBV18 and TRBJ1-6; D perhaps matches TRBD1 (5 bases). The CDR3 sequence is 15 residues long. V lost 0 bases to trimming and J lost 10 bases, with 13 bases between them. Germline CDR1 and CDR2: KGHSH and LQKENI. The CDR3: CASSPPSGNLSPLHF. DNA of the CDR3: TGTGCCAGCTCACCACCGTCAGGGAATTTATCACCCCTCCACTTT.

Notes on this clone: Its ends do not fully match the called genes, so a read error is possible. The gene calls are TRBV3-1 (or the pseudogene TRBV3-2) and TRBJ1-3; 7 bases are shared with TRBD1. The CDR3 loop spans 15 amino acids. CDR1 is LGHDT and CDR2 is YNNKEL in the germline V gene (reference sequence). Here the CDR3 reads CASRSAGTAGDTIYF. In nucleotides, the CDR3 is TGTGCCAGCAGGTCGGCCGGGACAGCTGGAGACACCATATATTTT.

The gene calls are TRBV5-1 and TRBJ1-1; D is uncertain. The CDR3 totals 13 residues. Trimming took off 4 bases at V and 1 base at J, with 8 bases between the two ends. Per germline, CDR1 SGHRS and CDR2 YFSETQ. Here the CDR3 DNA reads TGCGCCAGCAGCCCCGAGAGGAACACTGAAGCTTTCTTT. Translating it yields CASSPERNTEAFF.

This chain uses TRBV7-2 with TRBJ2-5; TRBD1 matches 9 bases. The CDR3 is made up of 14 amino acids. V dropped 4 bases and J dropped 4; count of bases not matched to a gene: 4. Germline V gene data show CDR1 as SGHTA and CDR2 as FQGNSA. The CDR3 DNA is TGTGCCAGCAGCTACGACAGGGGGTCAGAGACCCAGTACTTC. It specifies CASSYDRGSETQYF.

This sequence joins TRBV18 and TRBJ1-2; 9 bases fit TRBD1. The germline gives CDR1 KGHSH, CDR2 LQKENI. V dropped 3 bases and J dropped 8; count of bases not matched to a gene: 4. This CDR3 region has 13 residues. Here the CDR3 reads CASSPRQGEGYTF. The CDR3 DNA follows: TGTGCCAGCTCACCCAGACAGGGGGAAGGCTACACCTTC.

This chain connects TRBV18 to TRBJ2-4; D might be TRBD2 (6 bases). The CDR3 is made up of 15 amino acids. Germline CDR1 KGHSH, CDR2 LQKENI. Trimming cost V 1 base and J 5 bases, with 12 bases left between them. The CDR3 DNA follows: TGTGCCAGCTCACCACGAGAGTCGGGAGAAAACATTCAGTACTTC. Translated, it gives CASSPRESGENIQYF.

The chain has TRBV7-9 and TRBJ2-3, with D maybe TRBD2 (7 bases). The V end was cut by 3 bases, the J end by 4 bases, with 17 bases between. The CDR3 totals 16 residues. Germline CDR1 SEHNR, CDR2 FQNEAQ (reference sequence). This CDR3 is CASSFRGAGGADTQYF. The CDR3 nucleotides read TGTGCCAGCAGCTTTCGGGGGGCGGGTGGCGCAGATACGCAGTATTTT.

This sequence joins TRBV28 and TRBJ1-5, with D hard to call. Germline lookup yields CDR1 MDHEN and CDR2 SYDVKM. The germline V and J ends were trimmed by 3 bases and 3 bases, with 9 bases remaining between them. The CDR3 sequence is 14 residues long. Here the CDR3 reads CASSFRVFNQPQHF. CDR3 bases: TGTGCCAGCAGTTTCCGGGTTTTCAATCAGCCCCAGCATTTT.

The V gene is TRBV2, the J gene TRBJ2-5, with D possibly matching TRBD1 (6 bases). Germline-derived CDR1 and CDR2 are SNHLY and FYNNEI. V shed 7 bases and J shed 2 bases, with 8 bases lying between them. The CDR3 is 12 residues long. The DNA of the CDR3 is TGTGCCAGCATTGGACAGCAAGAGACCCAGTACTTC. This sequence encodes CASIGQQETQYF.

The V call is TRBV5-1, the J call TRBJ1-5; D ambiguous. This CDR3 comprises 14 residues. Germline-derived CDR1 and CDR2 are SGHRS and YFSETQ. The V end lost 0 bases, the J end lost 4 bases, and 8 bases lay between the germline ends. CDR3 protein: CASSLDGANQPQHF. The CDR3 DNA reads as TGCGCCAGCAGCTTGGACGGTGCTAATCAGCCCCAGCATTTT.

The chain has TRBV10-3 and TRBJ2-3; the D is unclear. The CDR3 consists of 14 residues. V was pared by 0 bases and J by 4 bases, with 8 bases between. The germline V gene encodes CDR1 ENHRY and CDR2 SYGVKD. CDR3 coding DNA: TGTGCCATCAGTGAGTCGGCAGGATCAGATACGCAGTATTTT. The encoded protein is CAISESAGSDTQYF.

The chain couples TRBV27 to TRBJ2-7; D gene uncertain. Per the germline V gene, CDR1 is MNHEY and CDR2 is SMNVEV (reference sequence). The V and J ends lost 4 bases and 0 bases respectively, with 10 bases between them. The CDR3 is made up of 14 amino acids. CDR3 sequence: CASSSHESSYEQYF. CDR3 bases: TGTGCCAGCAGTTCCCATGAGAGCTCCTACGAGCAGTACTTC.

This clone was detected once. V usage is TRBV7-2 and J usage is TRBJ1-1, with D maybe TRBD1 (5 bases). The CDR3 contains 15 residues. V was cut by 1 base and J by 1 base, with 10 bases left in between. Germline loops: CDR1 SGHTA, CDR2 FQGNSA. The CDR3 region has the DNA TGTGCCAGCAGCTTAGGGGGCGTAGGGAACACTGAAGCTTTCTTT. This gives the protein CASSLGGVGNTEAFF.

The rearrangement uses TRBV6-5 and TRBJ1-2; D is ambiguous. CDR1 is MNHEY and CDR2 is SVGAGI in the germline V gene. Trimming pared 7 bases from V and 1 base from J, leaving 16 bases between. This CDR3 is 15 amino acids long. The DNA for the CDR3 is TGTGCCAGCATCCCGGAGGGATTGATTAACTATGGCTACACCTTC. This gives the protein CASIPEGLINYGYTF.

In regard to this clone: Other nucleotide sequences in the sample specify the same CDR3. The rearrangement joins TRBV30 to TRBJ2-5; D remains ambiguous. CDR3 length: 11 amino acids. Trimming left V 0 bases short and J 4 bases short, with 3 bases between. CDR1 and CDR2 (germline): GTSNPN, SVGIG (reference sequence). Here the CDR3 DNA reads TGTGCCTGGAGTGTCGGAGAGACCCAGTACTTC. It translates to CAWSVGETQYF. Drawing the rest from reference TRBV30 and TRBJ2-5, the complete variable domain is SQTIHQWPATLVQPVGSPLSLECTVEGTSNPNLYWYRQAAGRGLQLLFYSVGIGQISSEVPQNLSASRPQDRQFILSSKKLLLSDSGFYLCAWSVGETQYFGPGTRLLVL.

The chain is built from TRBV27 and TRBJ2-1, with 12 bases fitting TRBD2. The CDR3 extends over 15 amino acids. Germline assignment: CDR1 MNHEY and CDR2 SMNVEV (reference sequence). V gave up 8 bases and J gave up 6 bases; unmatched junction bases: 8. CDR3 coding DNA: TGTGCCAGCTGGCCTAGCGGGGGGGCGGTCAATGAGCAGTTCTTC. Translated: CASWPSGGAVNEQFF.